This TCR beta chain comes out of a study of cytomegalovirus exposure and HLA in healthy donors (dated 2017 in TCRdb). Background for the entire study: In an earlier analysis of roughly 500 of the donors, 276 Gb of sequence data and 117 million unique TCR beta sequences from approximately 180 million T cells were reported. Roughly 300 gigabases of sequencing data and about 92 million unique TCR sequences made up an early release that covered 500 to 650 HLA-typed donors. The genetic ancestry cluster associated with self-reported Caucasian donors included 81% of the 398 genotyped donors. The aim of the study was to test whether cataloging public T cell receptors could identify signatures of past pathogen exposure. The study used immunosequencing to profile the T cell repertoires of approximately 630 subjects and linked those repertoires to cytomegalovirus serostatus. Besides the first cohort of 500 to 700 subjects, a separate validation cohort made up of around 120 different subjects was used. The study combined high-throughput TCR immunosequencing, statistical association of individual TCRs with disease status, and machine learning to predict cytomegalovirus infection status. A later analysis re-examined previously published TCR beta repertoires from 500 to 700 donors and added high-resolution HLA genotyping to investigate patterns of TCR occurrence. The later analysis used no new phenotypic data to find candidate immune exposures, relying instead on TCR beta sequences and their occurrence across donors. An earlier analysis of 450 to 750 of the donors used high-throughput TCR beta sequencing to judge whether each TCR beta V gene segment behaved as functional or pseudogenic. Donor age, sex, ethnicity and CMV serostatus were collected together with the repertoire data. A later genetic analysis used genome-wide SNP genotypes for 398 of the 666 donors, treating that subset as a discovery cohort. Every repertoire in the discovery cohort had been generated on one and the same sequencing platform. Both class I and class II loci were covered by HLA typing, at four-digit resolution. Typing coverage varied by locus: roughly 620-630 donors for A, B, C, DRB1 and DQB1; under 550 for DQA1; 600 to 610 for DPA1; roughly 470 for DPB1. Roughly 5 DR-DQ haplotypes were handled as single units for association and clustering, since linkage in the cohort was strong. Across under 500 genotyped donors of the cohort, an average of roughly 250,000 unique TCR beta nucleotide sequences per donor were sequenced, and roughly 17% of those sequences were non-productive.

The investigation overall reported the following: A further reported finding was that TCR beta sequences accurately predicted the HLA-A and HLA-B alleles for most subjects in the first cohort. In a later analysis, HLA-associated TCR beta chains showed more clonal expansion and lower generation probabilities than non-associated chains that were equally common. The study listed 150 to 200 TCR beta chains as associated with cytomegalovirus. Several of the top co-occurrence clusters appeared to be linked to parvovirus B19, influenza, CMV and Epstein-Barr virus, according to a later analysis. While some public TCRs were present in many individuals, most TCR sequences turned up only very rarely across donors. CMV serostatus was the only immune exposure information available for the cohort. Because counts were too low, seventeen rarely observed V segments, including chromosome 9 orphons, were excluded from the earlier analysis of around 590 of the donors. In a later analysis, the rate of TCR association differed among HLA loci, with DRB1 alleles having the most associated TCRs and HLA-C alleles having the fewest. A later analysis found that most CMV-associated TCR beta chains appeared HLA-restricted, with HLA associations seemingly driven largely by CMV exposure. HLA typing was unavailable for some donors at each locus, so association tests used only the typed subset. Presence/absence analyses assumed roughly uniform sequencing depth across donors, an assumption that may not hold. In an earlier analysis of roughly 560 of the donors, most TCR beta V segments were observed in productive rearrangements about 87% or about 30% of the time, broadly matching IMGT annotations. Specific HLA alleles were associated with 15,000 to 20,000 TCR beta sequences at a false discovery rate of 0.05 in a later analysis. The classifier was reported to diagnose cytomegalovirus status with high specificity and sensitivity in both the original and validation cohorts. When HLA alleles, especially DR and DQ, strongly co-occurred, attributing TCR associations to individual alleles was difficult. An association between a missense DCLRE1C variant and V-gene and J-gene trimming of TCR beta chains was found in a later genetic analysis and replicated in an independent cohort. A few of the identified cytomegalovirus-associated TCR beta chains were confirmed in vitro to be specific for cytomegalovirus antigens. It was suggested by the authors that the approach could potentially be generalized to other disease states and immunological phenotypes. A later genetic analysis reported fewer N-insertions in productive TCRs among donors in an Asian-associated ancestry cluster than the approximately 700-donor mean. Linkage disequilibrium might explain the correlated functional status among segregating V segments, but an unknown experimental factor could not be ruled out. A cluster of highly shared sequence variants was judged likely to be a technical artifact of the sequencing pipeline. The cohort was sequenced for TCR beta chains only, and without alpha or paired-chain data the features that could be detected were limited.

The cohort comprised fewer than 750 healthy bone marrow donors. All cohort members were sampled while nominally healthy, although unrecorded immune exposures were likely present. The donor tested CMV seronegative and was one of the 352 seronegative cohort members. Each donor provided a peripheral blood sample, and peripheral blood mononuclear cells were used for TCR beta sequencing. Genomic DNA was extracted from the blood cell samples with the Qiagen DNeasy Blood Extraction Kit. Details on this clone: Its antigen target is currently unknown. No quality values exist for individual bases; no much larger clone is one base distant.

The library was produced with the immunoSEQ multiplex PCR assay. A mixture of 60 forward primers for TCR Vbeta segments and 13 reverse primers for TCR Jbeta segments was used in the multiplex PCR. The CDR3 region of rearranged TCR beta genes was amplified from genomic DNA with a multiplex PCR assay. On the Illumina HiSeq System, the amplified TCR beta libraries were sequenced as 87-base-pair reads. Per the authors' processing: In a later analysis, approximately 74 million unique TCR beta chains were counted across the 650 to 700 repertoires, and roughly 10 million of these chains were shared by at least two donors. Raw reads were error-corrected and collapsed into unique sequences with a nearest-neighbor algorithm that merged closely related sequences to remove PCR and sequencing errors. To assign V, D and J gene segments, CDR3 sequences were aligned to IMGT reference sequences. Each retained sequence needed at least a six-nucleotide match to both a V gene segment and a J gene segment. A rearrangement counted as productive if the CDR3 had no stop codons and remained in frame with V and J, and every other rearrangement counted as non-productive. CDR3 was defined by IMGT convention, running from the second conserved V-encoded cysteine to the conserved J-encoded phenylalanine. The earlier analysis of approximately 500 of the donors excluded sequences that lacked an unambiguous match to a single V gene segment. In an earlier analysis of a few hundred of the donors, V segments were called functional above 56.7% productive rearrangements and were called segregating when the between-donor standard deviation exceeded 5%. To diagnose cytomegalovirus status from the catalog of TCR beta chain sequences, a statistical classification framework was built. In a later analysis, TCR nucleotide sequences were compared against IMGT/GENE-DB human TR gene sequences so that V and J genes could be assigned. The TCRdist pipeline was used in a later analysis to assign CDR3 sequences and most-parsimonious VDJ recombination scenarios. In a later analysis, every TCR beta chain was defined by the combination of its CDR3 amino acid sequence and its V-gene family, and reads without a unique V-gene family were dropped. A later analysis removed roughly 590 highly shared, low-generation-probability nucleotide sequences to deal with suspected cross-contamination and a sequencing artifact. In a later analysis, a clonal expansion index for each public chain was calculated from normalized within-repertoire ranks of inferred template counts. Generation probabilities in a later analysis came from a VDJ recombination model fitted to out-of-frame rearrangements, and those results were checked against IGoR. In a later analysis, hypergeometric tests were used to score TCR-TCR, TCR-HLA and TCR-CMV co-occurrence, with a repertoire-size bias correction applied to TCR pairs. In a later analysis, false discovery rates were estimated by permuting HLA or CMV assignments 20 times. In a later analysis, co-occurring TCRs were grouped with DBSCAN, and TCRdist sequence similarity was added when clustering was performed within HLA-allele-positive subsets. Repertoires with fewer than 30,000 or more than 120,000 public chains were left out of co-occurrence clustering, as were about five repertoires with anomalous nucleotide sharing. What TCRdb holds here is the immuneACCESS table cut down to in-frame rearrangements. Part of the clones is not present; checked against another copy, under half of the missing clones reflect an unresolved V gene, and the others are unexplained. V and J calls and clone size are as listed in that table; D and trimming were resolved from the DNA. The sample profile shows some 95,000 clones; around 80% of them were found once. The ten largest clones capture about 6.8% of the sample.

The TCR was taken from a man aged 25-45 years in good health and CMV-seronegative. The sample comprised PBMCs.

In nucleotide form, the sequence is TGTGCCAGCAGCCCCCAGGGGTCAAAGACCCAGTACTTC. This yields the protein CASSPQGSKTQYF. The chain joins TRBV7-9 to TRBJ2-5, with TRBD1 tentatively as D gene (6 bases match). According to the germline V gene (reference sequence), CDR1 reads SEHNR and CDR2 reads FQNEAQ. Including the terminal cysteine and phenylalanine, the CDR3 comprises 13 residues. Only the CDR3 part of the read is kept: 39 bases, read in frame from the first base. Trimming costs V 5 bases and J 6 bases, and their ends lie 13 bases apart.